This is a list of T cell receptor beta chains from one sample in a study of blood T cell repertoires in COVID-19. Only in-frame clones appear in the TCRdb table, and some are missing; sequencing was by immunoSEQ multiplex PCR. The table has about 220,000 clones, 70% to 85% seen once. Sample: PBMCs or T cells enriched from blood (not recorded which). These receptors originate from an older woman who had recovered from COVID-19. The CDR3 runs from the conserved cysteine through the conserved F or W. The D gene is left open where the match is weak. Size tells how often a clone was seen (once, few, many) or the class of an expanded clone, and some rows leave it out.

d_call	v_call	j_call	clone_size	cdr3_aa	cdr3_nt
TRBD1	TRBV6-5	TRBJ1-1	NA	CASSYGSGGRSTEAFF	TGTGCCAGCAGTTACGGTTCAGGGGGCCGGAGCACTGAAGCTTTCTTT
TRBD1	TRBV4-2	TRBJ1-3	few	CASSQDPTGAGNTIYF	TGTGCCAGCAGCCAAGACCCTACAGGGGCCGGAAACACCATATATTTT
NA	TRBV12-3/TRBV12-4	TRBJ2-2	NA	CASSPGTHGELFF	TGTGCCAGCAGCCCCGGGACACACGGGGAGCTGTTTTTT
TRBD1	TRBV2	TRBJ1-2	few	CASGTGFNYGYTF	TGTGCCAGCGGGACAGGGTTTAACTATGGCTACACCTTC
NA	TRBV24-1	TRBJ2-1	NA	CATSYWRRGNNEQFF	TGTGCCACCAGTTACTGGAGGCGGGGTAACAATGAGCAGTTCTTC
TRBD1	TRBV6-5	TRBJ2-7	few	CASSPSTGVGYEQYF	TGTGCCAGCAGTCCCTCCACAGGGGTCGGGTACGAGCAGTACTTC
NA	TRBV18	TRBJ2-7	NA	CASSAPTGVYEQYF	TGTGCCAGCTCCGCTCCGACAGGAGTCTACGAGCAGTACTTC
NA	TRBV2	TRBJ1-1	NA	CASSEEQAFF	TGTGCCAGCAGTGAGGAGCAGGCTTTCTTT
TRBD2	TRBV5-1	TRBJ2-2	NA	CASTLDRGANTGELFF	TGCGCCAGCACCTTAGACCGGGGGGCGAACACCGGGGAGCTGTTTTTT
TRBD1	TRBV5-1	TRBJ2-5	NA	CASSWGQGRGQETQYF	TGCGCCAGCAGCTGGGGACAGGGACGAGGCCAAGAGACCCAGTACTTC
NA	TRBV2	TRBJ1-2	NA	CASSGANYGYTF	TGTGCCAGCAGCGGGGCTAACTATGGCTACACCTTC
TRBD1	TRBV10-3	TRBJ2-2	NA	CAIKDRVVDGELFF	TGTGCCATCAAGGACAGGGTGGTGGACGGGGAGCTGTTTTTT
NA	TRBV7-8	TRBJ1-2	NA	CASSNNPNYGYTF	TGTGCCAGCAGCAATAATCCGAACTATGGCTACACCTTC
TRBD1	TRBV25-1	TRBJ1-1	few	CATKGVTGGNTEAFF	TGTGCCACCAAGGGGGTGACAGGGGGGAACACTGAAGCTTTCTTT
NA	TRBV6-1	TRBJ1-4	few	CASSEWGAKLFF	TGTGCCAGCAGTGAATGGGGCGCAAAACTGTTTTTT
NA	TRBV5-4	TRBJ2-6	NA	CASSLGAPISGANVLTF	TGTGCCAGCAGCTTGGGGGCGCCGATCTCTGGGGCCAACGTCCTGACTTTC
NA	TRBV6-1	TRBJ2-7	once	CASSDAEYEQYF	TGTGCCAGCAGTGATGCCGAGTACGAGCAGTACTTC
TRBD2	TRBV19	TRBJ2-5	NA	CASSVLAGLQETQYF	TGTGCCAGTAGTGTACTAGCGGGGTTGCAAGAGACCCAGTACTTC
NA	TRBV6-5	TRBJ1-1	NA	CATKPLKNTEAFF	TGTGCCACCAAGCCCCTCAAGAACACTGAAGCTTTCTTT
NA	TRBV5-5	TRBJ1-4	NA	CASSFGWGGQREKLFF	TGTGCCAGCAGCTTCGGTTGGGGGGGCCAACGGGAAAAACTGTTTTTT
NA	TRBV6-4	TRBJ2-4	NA	CASSDESSIQYF	TGTGCCAGCAGTGACGAGAGTAGCATTCAGTACTTC
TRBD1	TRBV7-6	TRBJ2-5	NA	CASSLGTGVAQETQYF	TGTGCCAGCAGCTTAGGGACAGGGGTAGCTCAAGAGACCCAGTACTTC
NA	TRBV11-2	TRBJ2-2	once	CASSFRGGANTGELFF	TGTGCCAGCAGCTTTAGGGGGGGCGCAAACACCGGGGAGCTGTTTTTT
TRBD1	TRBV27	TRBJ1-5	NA	CATTPTGGWSNQPQHF	TGTGCCACCACCCCGACAGGGGGCTGGAGCAATCAGCCCCAGCATTTT
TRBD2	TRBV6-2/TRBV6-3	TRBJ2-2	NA	CASSSSSGGAPGELFF	TGTGCCAGCAGTTCCAGTAGCGGGGGGGCTCCCGGGGAGCTGTTTTTT
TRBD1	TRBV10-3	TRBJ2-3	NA	CATRDRGMADTQYF	TGTGCCACAAGGGACAGGGGGATGGCAGATACGCAGTATTTT
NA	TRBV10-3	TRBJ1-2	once	CAISEANRALNSYGYTF	TGTGCCATCAGTGAGGCCAACAGGGCGCTGAATTCTTATGGCTACACCTTC
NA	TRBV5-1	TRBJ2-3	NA	CASSPGSPSTDTQYF	TGCGCCAGCAGCCCCGGGAGTCCTAGCACAGATACGCAGTATTTT
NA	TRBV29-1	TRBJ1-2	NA	CSVEDRGLGYGYTF	TGCAGCGTTGAAGATCGTGGTCTCGGCTATGGCTACACCTTC
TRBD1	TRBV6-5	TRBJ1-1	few	CASCRTGRTEAFF	TGTGCCAGCTGCCGGACAGGGAGGACTGAAGCTTTCTTT
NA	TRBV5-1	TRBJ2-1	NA	CASSVRPPGLSTYNEQFF	TGCGCCAGCAGCGTTAGGCCTCCGGGACTGTCGACCTACAATGAGCAGTTCTTC
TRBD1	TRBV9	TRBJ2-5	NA	CASSVLSGQQETQYF	TGTGCCAGCAGCGTATTATCGGGACAGCAAGAGACCCAGTACTTC
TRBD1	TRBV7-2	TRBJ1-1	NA	CASSLRSQGASEAFF	TGTGCCAGCAGCTTAAGGTCTCAGGGGGCCTCTGAAGCTTTCTTT
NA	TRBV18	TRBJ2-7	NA	CASSPTQGTVHEQYF	TGTGCCAGCTCACCTACCCAGGGAACGGTCCACGAGCAGTACTTC
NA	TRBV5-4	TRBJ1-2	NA	CASSLAGQSRDYGYTF	TGTGCCAGCAGCTTGGCTGGCCAAAGTCGGGACTATGGCTACACCTTC
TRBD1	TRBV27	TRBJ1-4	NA	CASHRARGGEKLFF	TGTGCCAGCCACAGGGCCCGAGGGGGCGAAAAACTGTTTTTT
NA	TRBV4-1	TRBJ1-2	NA	CASSQVTASGYTF	TGCGCCAGCAGCCAAGTAACAGCCTCTGGCTACACCTTC
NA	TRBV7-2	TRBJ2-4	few	CASSLAGSRGNLYVAKNIQYF	TGTGCCAGCAGCTTAGCAGGGTCCAGGGGTAATCTGTACGTGGCCAAAAACATTCAGTACTTC
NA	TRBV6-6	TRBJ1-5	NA	CASSYQGVGQPQHF	TGTGCCAGCAGTTATCAAGGAGTAGGTCAGCCCCAGCATTTT
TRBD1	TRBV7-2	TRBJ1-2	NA	CASSPRTGKDYGYTF	TGTGCCAGCAGCCCCAGGACAGGGAAAGACTATGGCTACACCTTC
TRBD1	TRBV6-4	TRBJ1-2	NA	CASSDNTGDGYTF	TGTGCCAGCAGTGATAATACAGGGGACGGCTACACCTTC
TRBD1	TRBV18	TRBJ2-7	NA	CASSLSGTGGYEQYF	TGTGCCAGCTCACTCTCCGGGACAGGGGGCTACGAGCAGTACTTC
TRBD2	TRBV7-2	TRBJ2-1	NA	CASSLGLAGVLSYNEQFF	TGTGCCAGCAGCCTGGGACTAGCGGGGGTCCTCTCCTACAATGAGCAGTTCTTC
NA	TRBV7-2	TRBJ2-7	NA	CASSPQGGEQYF	TGTGCCAGCAGCCCACAGGGCGGTGAGCAGTACTTC
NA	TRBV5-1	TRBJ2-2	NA	CASSLFSETGELFF	TGCGCCAGCAGCTTGTTCTCCGAGACCGGGGAGCTGTTTTTT
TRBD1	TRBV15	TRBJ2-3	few	CATSKNRGQVDTQYF	TGTGCCACCAGCAAGAACAGGGGGCAGGTAGATACGCAGTATTTT
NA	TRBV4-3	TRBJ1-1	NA	CASSQDLQRTEAFF	TGCGCCAGCAGCCAAGATCTTCAACGGACTGAAGCTTTCTTT
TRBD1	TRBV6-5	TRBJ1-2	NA	CASSYSGTGNYGYTF	TGTGCCAGCAGTTACTCCGGGACAGGGAACTATGGCTACACCTTC
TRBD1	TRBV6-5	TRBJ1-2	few	CASRRRAQGFGYTF	TGTGCCAGCAGACGCCGCGCACAGGGGTTTGGCTACACCTTC
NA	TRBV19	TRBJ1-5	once	CASSIQTHSNQPQHF	TGTGCCAGTAGTATTCAAACTCATAGCAATCAGCCCCAGCATTTT
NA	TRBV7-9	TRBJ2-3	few	CASSLGQSSTDTQYF	TGTGCCAGCAGCCTTGGACAGAGTAGCACAGATACGCAGTATTTT
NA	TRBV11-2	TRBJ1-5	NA	CASSTGQLPQHF	TGTGCCAGCAGCACAGGACAGCTGCCCCAGCATTTT
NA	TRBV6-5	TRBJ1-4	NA	CASSTGWANEKLFF	TGTGCCAGCAGTACCGGGTGGGCTAATGAAAAACTGTTTTTT